A selection of T cell receptor beta chains follows, all from one sample in a study of T cell responses to AZD1222 COVID-19 vaccine. Profiled with immunoSEQ multiplex PCR; TCRdb holds only in-frame clones, not every one. The table lists 150,000 to 200,000 clones, around 93% of them singletons. The sample consisted of peripheral blood, taken on day 0 of AZD1222 vaccination. These receptors all come from an adult in good health. Both conserved end residues are part of each CDR3. A D gene is named only where the DNA matches it firmly. Clone size is given for some rows only: seen once, a few or many times, or a class if the clone is expanded.

TRBV19	NA	TRBJ2-5	NA	CASSIRVAGTAHWDETQYF
TRBV4-2	few	TRBJ2-3	TRBD2	CASTVALASGKDTQYF
TRBV12-5	NA	TRBJ2-3	TRBD2	CASRPSGREDTQYF
TRBV4-1	NA	TRBJ2-7	TRBD2	CASSSGTSGMRRQYF
TRBV24-1	NA	TRBJ2-3	NA	CASGGSTDTQYF
TRBV5-1	NA	TRBJ1-4	NA	CASSPTTGGEKLFF
TRBV7-3	NA	TRBJ2-4	NA	CASSLDFRRANIQYF
TRBV30	NA	TRBJ1-5	TRBD1	CAWSGGQGNQPQHF
TRBV28	few	TRBJ2-7	TRBD2	CASSPGLAATYEQYF
TRBV5-1	NA	TRBJ2-7	TRBD2	CASSLALAGAYEQYF
TRBV3-1/TRBV3-2	NA	TRBJ2-7	NA	CASSLFRVHYEQYF
TRBV15	NA	TRBJ2-7	NA	CATSRDLGVSEQYF
TRBV7-2	NA	TRBJ2-1	NA	CASSSETAGGEQFF
TRBV27	many	TRBJ1-5	TRBD1	CASRGATGYQPQHF
TRBV5-1	NA	TRBJ2-3	TRBD2	CASSSGLAGYTDTQYF
TRBV28	NA	TRBJ1-3	NA	CASSLGKKRGNTIYF
TRBV7-9	NA	TRBJ1-2	NA	CASSIAGRGIGSYGYTF
TRBV28	NA	TRBJ2-1	TRBD2	CASRLAGGHNEQFF
TRBV7-2	NA	TRBJ1-1	NA	CASSLYGMTEAFF
TRBV9	NA	TRBJ1-2	TRBD1	CASSADPYERTGGAFYGYTF
TRBV28	NA	TRBJ2-7	NA	CASSLSRDKYYEQYF
TRBV12-3/TRBV12-4	NA	TRBJ2-7	NA	CASRGNYEQYF
TRBV5-8	NA	TRBJ2-1	NA	CASSLEGGKGSYNEQFF
TRBV1	NA	TRBJ1-1	NA	CTSSQDFRDRGMRFTEAFF
TRBV6-5	NA	TRBJ2-3	NA	CASSSPGGLRTDTQYF
TRBV7-2	NA	TRBJ1-5	NA	CASSFTGFSNQPQHF
TRBV6-5	NA	TRBJ1-2	NA	CASNRTPAHHGYTF
TRBV6-2/TRBV6-3	NA	TRBJ1-1	NA	CASSYRLEAFF
TRBV12-3/TRBV12-4	NA	TRBJ1-4	NA	CASTPSLGEKLFF
TRBV6-5	NA	TRBJ1-5	TRBD1	CASTFQGEGQPQHF
TRBV30	NA	TRBJ1-5	NA	CAWSGGRDQPQHF
TRBV25-1	NA	TRBJ2-2	NA	CASSDPERDTGELFF
TRBV7-3	NA	TRBJ1-1	NA	CASSPQGNTEAFF
TRBV5-4	few	TRBJ2-3	NA	CASSSIQRETDTQYF
TRBV28	NA	TRBJ1-6	NA	CASSLSRRGKSPLHF
TRBV4-2	NA	TRBJ2-7	NA	CASSKIYEQYF
TRBV7-2	NA	TRBJ1-2	NA	CASSLETPIGGYTF
TRBV19	NA	TRBJ1-6	NA	CASSSSGSSPLHF
TRBV24-1	NA	TRBJ2-1	NA	CATSYGAGRFNEQFF
TRBV11-3	NA	TRBJ2-1	TRBD2	CASSLGWTSSYNEQFF
TRBV11-2	NA	TRBJ2-7	TRBD2	CASSRTQLAGGVQYF
TRBV10-3	NA	TRBJ2-7	NA	CAISESYDARVGEQYF
TRBV5-6	NA	TRBJ1-5	NA	CASSSDMGNQPQHF
TRBV6-5	NA	TRBJ2-2	TRBD2	CASSFRASGSAGELFF